The rows below give T cell receptor beta chains drawn from one sample of a study of glioma-infiltrating T cells after dendritic cell vaccination. Sequencing was performed with immunoSEQ multiplex PCR; in TCRdb, only in-frame clones are kept and a portion is missing. The table shows roughly 83,000 clones, with approximately 90% occurring only once. The starting material was blood, obtained before dendritic cell vaccination. Receptor source: a human donor with glioblastoma. CDR3s include the opening cysteine and the closing phenylalanine or tryptophan. Fields, in order: J gene, clone size, V gene, D gene, CDR3 protein, CDR3 DNA. D genes are given only for firm matches. Expanded clones get a size class; other rows say once, few or many, or leave the size out.

>TRBJ2-5|.|TRBV4-1|TRBD1
CASSLVPGQVIQETQYF
TGCGCCAGCAGCCTAGTCCCGGGACAGGTGATCCAAGAGACCCAGTACTTC
>TRBJ2-2|.|TRBV2|TRBD2
CATRGGANTGELFF
TGTGCCACCCGGGGGGGGGCTAACACCGGGGAGCTGTTTTTT
>TRBJ1-4|.|TRBV6-1|.
CASSEITDSLEKLFF
TGTGCCAGCAGTGAAATTACGGACAGCCTTGAAAAACTGTTTTTT
>TRBJ2-7|.|TRBV2|TRBD1
CASSVGGARDEQYF
TGTGCCAGCAGTGTAGGGGGCGCGAGGGACGAGCAGTACTTC
>TRBJ2-5|.|TRBV5-4|TRBD2
CASSLKSAGVLAGRETQYF
TGTGCCAGCAGCTTGAAAAGCGCCGGGGTACTAGCGGGACGGGAGACCCAGTACTTC
>TRBJ2-7|.|TRBV6-1|TRBD1
CASSEDRVAYEQYF
TGTGCCAGCAGTGAGGACAGGGTAGCCTACGAGCAGTACTTC
>TRBJ2-3|.|TRBV6-5|.
CASSYTQGRGQDTQYF
TGTGCCAGCAGTTATACTCAGGGCAGGGGTCAAGATACGCAGTATTTT
>TRBJ2-5|.|TRBV30|.
CAWSLGHSQETQYF
TGTGCCTGGAGTCTGGGACACTCACAAGAGACCCAGTACTTC
>TRBJ2-5|.|TRBV18|.
CASSSTTGGREKTQYF
TGTGCCAGCTCATCTACTACCGGGGGGCGCGAGAAGACCCAGTACTTC
>TRBJ1-1|.|TRBV18|.
CASSVQGYNTEAFF
TGTGCCAGCTCAGTACAGGGCTACAACACTGAAGCTTTCTTT
>TRBJ2-2|.|TRBV7-9|.
CASSFRGVGELFF
TGTGCCAGCAGTTTCAGGGGGGTCGGGGAGCTGTTTTTT
>TRBJ2-5|.|TRBV4-3|TRBD2
CASSQCPGLAGGQETQYF
TGCGCCAGCAGCCAATGTCCGGGACTAGCGGGGGGGCAAGAGACCCAGTACTTC
>TRBJ2-3|.|TRBV7-9|TRBD2
CASSRWTSGVTDTQYF
TGTGCCAGCAGCCGTTGGACTAGCGGGGTCACAGATACGCAGTATTTT
>TRBJ2-5|.|TRBV5-1|.
CASSSSAGVLNLETQYF
TGCGCCAGCAGCTCGTCGGCGGGTGTATTAAATTTGGAGACCCAGTACTTC
>TRBJ1-5|.|TRBV19|TRBD1
CASSDRGGGNQPQHF
TGTGCCAGTAGCGACAGGGGAGGAGGCAATCAGCCCCAGCATTTT
>TRBJ2-7|.|TRBV5-1|.
CASSMDSNSYEQYF
TGCGCCAGCAGCATGGACAGCAACTCCTACGAGCAGTACTTC
>TRBJ2-6|.|TRBV7-3|.
CASSNDRRLSGANVLTF
TGTGCCAGCAGCAATGACAGGCGGCTCTCTGGGGCCAACGTCCTGACTTTC
>TRBJ1-1|.|TRBV29-1|TRBD1
CSGTGHLNTEAFF
TGCAGCGGGACAGGGCACCTGAACACTGAAGCTTTCTTT
>TRBJ2-7|.|TRBV6-5|TRBD1
CASSLTGGWEQYF
TGTGCCAGCAGTTTGACAGGGGGTTGGGAGCAGTACTTC
>TRBJ1-2|.|TRBV2|TRBD1
CASGADRAGGYTF
TGTGCCAGCGGAGCGGACAGGGCGGGTGGCTACACCTTC
>TRBJ2-2|.|TRBV7-9|.
CASSLVEGAGTGELFF
TGTGCCAGCAGCTTAGTGGAGGGGGCCGGCACCGGGGAGCTGTTTTTT
>TRBJ1-1|.|TRBV21-1|.
CASSKEGAGSGVNTEAFF
TGTGCCAGCAGCAAAGAGGGGGCAGGGTCAGGGGTTAACACTGAAGCTTTCTTT
>TRBJ2-2|.|TRBV5-6|.
CASSLVGARVAGELFF
TGTGCCAGCAGCTTGGTGGGAGCCCGGGTCGCCGGGGAGCTGTTTTTT
>TRBJ1-2|.|TRBV19|TRBD1
CASSEGAGGGYGYTF
TGTGCCAGTAGTGAGGGAGCAGGGGGCGGCTATGGCTACACCTTC
>TRBJ2-3|few|TRBV5-1|TRBD1
CASSLADRGHGTADTQYF
TGCGCCAGCAGCTTGGCGGACAGGGGACATGGCACAGCAGATACGCAGTATTTT
>TRBJ2-5|.|TRBV6-1|.
CASSKQGSNQETQYF
TGTGCCAGCAGTAAACAGGGTAGTAATCAAGAGACCCAGTACTTC
>TRBJ2-3|.|TRBV4-1|TRBD2
CASSQGTSGGYTDTQYF
TGCGCCAGCAGCCAAGGGACTAGCGGGGGGTACACAGATACGCAGTATTTT
>TRBJ2-7|.|TRBV2|TRBD2
CASSEGAGGPHEQYF
TGTGCCAGCAGTGAAGGCGCGGGGGGGCCCCACGAGCAGTACTTC
>TRBJ2-7|.|TRBV5-1|TRBD1
CASSSSWDRGYEQYF
TGCGCCAGCAGCTCGTCTTGGGACAGGGGATACGAGCAGTACTTC
>TRBJ1-2|.|TRBV6-1|TRBD1
CASREMTGSLRYGYTF
TGTGCCAGCAGGGAAATGACAGGGTCCCTTCGCTATGGCTACACCTTC
>TRBJ2-7|few|TRBV2|TRBD2
CASTTGGAYAYEQYF
TGTGCCAGCACAACCGGGGGGGCTTATGCCTACGAGCAGTACTTC
>TRBJ2-7|.|TRBV28|TRBD2
CASREALAGVYEQYF
TGTGCCAGCAGGGAGGCACTAGCGGGAGTCTACGAGCAGTACTTC
>TRBJ1-1|.|TRBV5-6|.
CASSYGQGDTEAFF
TGTGCCAGCAGCTACGGACAAGGGGACACTGAAGCTTTCTTT
>TRBJ2-7|.|TRBV19|.
CASSSTGSHEQYF
TGTGCCAGTAGTTCAACAGGTAGCCACGAGCAGTACTTC
>TRBJ2-1|.|TRBV2|TRBD2
CASSRTSGYFEQFF
TGTGCCAGCAGTCGGACTAGCGGGTACTTCGAGCAGTTCTTC
>TRBJ1-1|.|TRBV19|.
CASSIQGLNTEAFF
TGTGCCAGTAGTATTCAGGGCCTGAACACTGAAGCTTTCTTT
>TRBJ1-5|.|TRBV28|.
CASSHQLIQPQHF
TGTGCCAGCAGTCATCAACTCATTCAGCCCCAGCATTTT
>TRBJ2-2|once|TRBV19|.
CASLYPPLGELFF
TGTGCCAGCCTATACCCACCGCTCGGGGAGCTGTTTTTT
>TRBJ1-1|.|TRBV27|.
CASSLQENTEAFF
TGTGCCAGCAGTTTACAGGAAAACACTGAAGCTTTCTTT
>TRBJ1-1|.|TRBV9|.
CASRRAGNSNTEAFF
TGTGCCAGCAGGCGAGCGGGGAATTCTAACACTGAAGCTTTCTTT
>TRBJ2-5|.|TRBV7-2|.
CASSLVSETQYF
TGTGCCAGCAGCTTAGTGTCTGAGACCCAGTACTTC
>TRBJ2-7|.|TRBV28|TRBD2
CASSFRLAGQYEQYF
TGTGCCAGCAGTTTCCGACTAGCGGGCCAATACGAGCAGTACTTC
>TRBJ2-7|once|TRBV5-1|TRBD2
CASSLSTSGVYEQYF
TGCGCCAGCAGCCTTTCGACTAGCGGGGTTTACGAGCAGTACTTC
>TRBJ2-1|once|TRBV19|TRBD2
CASSIRGLAGFLPFF
TGTGCCAGTAGTATCCGGGGACTAGCGGGATTCCTCCCGTTCTTC
>TRBJ2-2|.|TRBV7-2|.
CASTSDTGELFF
TGTGCCAGCACTAGTGACACCGGGGAGCTGTTTTTT
>TRBJ1-1|.|TRBV4-3|TRBD1
CASSQAGDRPDTEAFF
TGCGCCAGCAGCCAAGCGGGGGACAGGCCTGACACTGAAGCTTTCTTT
>TRBJ2-3|once|TRBV18|TRBD2
CASSPIPSGGADTQYF
TGTGCCAGCTCACCAATCCCTAGCGGGGGAGCAGATACGCAGTATTTT
>TRBJ2-7|.|TRBV5-8|.
CASSPPAWSSSYEQYF
TGTGCCAGCAGCCCCCCCGCGTGGAGTAGCTCCTACGAGCAGTACTTC
>TRBJ1-4|.|TRBV7-6|.
CASSLWGGETNEKLFF
TGTGCCAGCAGCTTATGGGGGGGAGAAACTAATGAAAAACTGTTTTTT
>TRBJ2-1|.|TRBV7-9|.
CASSPKGQRNEQFF
TGTGCCAGCAGCCCTAAAGGACAGCGGAATGAGCAGTTCTTC
>TRBJ2-3|.|TRBV19|.
CASKSEGEADTQYF
TGTGCCAGTAAGTCGGAGGGAGAGGCAGATACGCAGTATTTT
>TRBJ2-1|.|TRBV7-7|.
CASSIRVGSYNEQFF
TGTGCCAGCAGCATCAGGGTCGGTAGCTACAATGAGCAGTTCTTC
>TRBJ2-1|.|TRBV28|.
CASSRDSRQQFF
TGTGCCAGCAGTCGGGACTCCCGGCAGCAGTTCTTC
>TRBJ1-1|few|TRBV11-2|TRBD1
CASSLAGQAMNTEAFF
TGTGCCAGCAGCTTAGCAGGACAGGCCATGAACACTGAAGCTTTCTTT
>TRBJ1-2|.|TRBV6-1|TRBD1
CASSEGTGGVYGYTF
TGTGCCAGCAGTGAAGGTACAGGGGGCGTGTACGGCTACACCTTC
>TRBJ1-1|few|TRBV2|.
CASSEANRPNTEAFF
TGTGCCAGCAGTGAAGCGAACAGGCCGAACACTGAAGCTTTCTTT
>TRBJ2-3|.|TRBV28|.
CASSPGLSDTQYF
TGTGCCAGCAGTCCCGGACTATCAGATACGCAGTATTTT
>TRBJ2-1|.|TRBV7-3|TRBD2
CASSSPGAASGSIGNEQFF
TGTGCCAGCAGCTCCCCAGGCGCGGCGAGCGGGAGTATCGGCAATGAGCAGTTCTTC
>TRBJ2-7|.|TRBV6-5|TRBD2
CASARTSGGSYEQYF
TGTGCCAGCGCTCGGACTAGCGGGGGTTCCTACGAGCAGTACTTC
>TRBJ1-3|.|TRBV19|.
CASRPRGSGNTIYF
TGTGCCAGTAGACCGCGCGGCTCTGGAAACACCATATATTTT